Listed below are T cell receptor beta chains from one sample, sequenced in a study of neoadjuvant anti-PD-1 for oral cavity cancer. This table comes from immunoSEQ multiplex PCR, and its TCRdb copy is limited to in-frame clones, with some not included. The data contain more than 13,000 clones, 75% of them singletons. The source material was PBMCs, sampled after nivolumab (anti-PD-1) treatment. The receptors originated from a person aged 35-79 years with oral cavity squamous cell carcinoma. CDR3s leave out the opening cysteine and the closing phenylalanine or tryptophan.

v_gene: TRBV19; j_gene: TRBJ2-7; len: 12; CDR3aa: ASSPGTGPYEQY
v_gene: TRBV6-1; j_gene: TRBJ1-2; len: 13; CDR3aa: ASKPTGTANYGYT
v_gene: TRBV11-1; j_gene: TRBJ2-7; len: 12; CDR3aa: ASSLRGQHYEQY
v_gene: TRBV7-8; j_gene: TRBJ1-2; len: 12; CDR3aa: ASSSRDTGYGYT
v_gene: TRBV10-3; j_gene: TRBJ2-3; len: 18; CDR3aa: AISEPIGTSGGTSTDTQY
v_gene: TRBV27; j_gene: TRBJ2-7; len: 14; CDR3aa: ASSLSASLASYEQY
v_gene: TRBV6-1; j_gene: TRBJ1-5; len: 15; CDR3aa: ASSEGGAQGTWQPQH
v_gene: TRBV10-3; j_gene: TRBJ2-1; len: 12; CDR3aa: AISASGRADEQF
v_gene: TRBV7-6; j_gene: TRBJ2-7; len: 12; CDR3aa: ASSQKTSSYEQY
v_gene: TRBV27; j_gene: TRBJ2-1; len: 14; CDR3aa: ASSPKGLAGANEQF
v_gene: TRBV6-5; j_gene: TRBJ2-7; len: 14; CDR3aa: ASSSPGLAGDYEQY
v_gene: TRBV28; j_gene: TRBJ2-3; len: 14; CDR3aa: ASPPLASFQIDTQY
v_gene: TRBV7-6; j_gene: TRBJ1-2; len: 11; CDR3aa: ASSHDRAAGYT
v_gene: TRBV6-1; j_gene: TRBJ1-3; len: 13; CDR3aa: ASRDRDRAGNTIY
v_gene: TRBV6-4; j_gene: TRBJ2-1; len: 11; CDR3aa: ASVPRRINEQF
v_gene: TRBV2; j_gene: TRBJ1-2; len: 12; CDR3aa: ASKTGTANYGYT
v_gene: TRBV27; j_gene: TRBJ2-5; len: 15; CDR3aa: ASSLLPTGVDQETQY
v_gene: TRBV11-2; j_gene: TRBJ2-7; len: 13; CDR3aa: ASSSIGGLAYEQY
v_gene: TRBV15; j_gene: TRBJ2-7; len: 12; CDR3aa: ATSHLAGAYEQY
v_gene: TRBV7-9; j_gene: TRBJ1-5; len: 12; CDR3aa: ASSLRGESEPQH
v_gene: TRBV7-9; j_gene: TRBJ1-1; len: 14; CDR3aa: ASSDRTGAQNTEAF
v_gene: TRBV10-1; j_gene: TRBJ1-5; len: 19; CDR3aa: ASSESVRLQFRTQGNQPQH
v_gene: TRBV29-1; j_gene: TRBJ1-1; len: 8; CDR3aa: SVERGGAF
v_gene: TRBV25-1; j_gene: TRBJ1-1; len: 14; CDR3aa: ASSESGRPGNTEAF